This T cell receptor (beta chain) was sequenced for a study of human T cells and chemical hapten exposure. Findings of the study overall: The formation of large CDR3 similarity clusters by expanded TCRs significantly exceeded that of controls.

TCRdb called the RACE reads again in MiXCR, with one record for every CDR3 protein. The sample includes about 360,000 distinct CDR3 sequences, about 7% of them seen just once. This clonotype was counted ten times or more. Its antigen is unidentified. The V gene's germline CDR1 is SGHTA and CDR2 FQGNSA. V lost 5 bases and J 1 base, leaving 14 bases between the germline ends. The CDR3 totals 15 residues. Time point defined: patch test 1, 2 weeks after DPC sensitization. Treatment meaning: therapeutic diphenylcyclopropenone sensitization with weekly scalp DPC. This chain connects TRBV7-2 to TRBJ2-5; D gene unclear. Sequences were derived from whole blood, sampled in connection with sensitization to the hapten diphenylcyclopropenone (DPC). The receptor's source is a woman between 18 and 30 years old with alopecia areata. Some clones in this sample may be carry-over from other donors' samples. CDR3 protein: CASSRAAGAQETQYF. The DNA for the CDR3 is TGTGCCAGCAGCAGAGCCGCCGGCGCCCAAGAGACCCAGTACTTC.